This TCR beta chain was identified in a study of T cell repertoires in cytomegalovirus infection. From the reads, TCRdb called clonotypes with MiXCR, one entry per CDR3 protein. The sample consists of some 170,000 distinct CDR3 sequences, about 18% of them appearing once. Study observations and caveats: The study found HLA-C-restricted CMV-specific TCR beta clonotypes dominating the ex vivo response.

The CDR3 runs to 13 residues. Looked up from germline, CDR1 is SGHVS and CDR2 is FNYEAQ. The germline V and J ends were trimmed by 4 bases and 6 bases, with 12 bases remaining between them. This clonotype was seen a few times. Its antigen is not known. The chain combines TRBV7-6 with TRBJ1-2; tentative D call: TRBD1 (6 bases). Sequenced input: CD8+ T cells from PBMCs. The source of this sequence is a human donor in good health (CMV status not recorded). Some clones in this sample may be carry-over from other donors' samples. The CDR3 bases are TGTGCCAGCAGCTCCCGCCGGGGGCATGGCTACACCTTC. It is translated as CASSSRRGHGYTF.